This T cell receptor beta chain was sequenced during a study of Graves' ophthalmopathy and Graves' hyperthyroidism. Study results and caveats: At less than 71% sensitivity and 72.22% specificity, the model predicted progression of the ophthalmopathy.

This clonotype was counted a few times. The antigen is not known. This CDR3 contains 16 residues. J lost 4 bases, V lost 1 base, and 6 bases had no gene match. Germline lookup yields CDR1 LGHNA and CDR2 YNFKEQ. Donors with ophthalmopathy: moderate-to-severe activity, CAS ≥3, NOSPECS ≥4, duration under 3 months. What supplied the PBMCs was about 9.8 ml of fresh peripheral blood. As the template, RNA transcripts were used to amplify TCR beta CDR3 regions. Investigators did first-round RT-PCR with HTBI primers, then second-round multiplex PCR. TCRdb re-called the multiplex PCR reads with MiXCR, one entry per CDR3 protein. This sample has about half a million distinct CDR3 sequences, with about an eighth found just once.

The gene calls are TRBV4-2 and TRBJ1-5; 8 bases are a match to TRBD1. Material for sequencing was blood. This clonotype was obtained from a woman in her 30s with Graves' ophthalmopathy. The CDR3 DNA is TGTGCCAGCAGCCAAGGTCAGGGGGCGGTAAATCAGCCCCAGCATTTT. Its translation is CASSQGQGAVNQPQHF.